This TCR beta chain comes out of a study of blood T cells in healthy people across ages. A sample-barcoded 5' primer and a J-beta primer mix were used in a second PCR of about 6 to 11 cycles. TCRdb reanalysed the 5' RACE reads using MiXCR and keeps one entry per CDR3 protein. This sample yields 600,000 to 650,000 distinct CDR3 sequences, of which under 65% are seen a single time; around 37% belongs to the top ten. Investigators took approximately 9.4 milliliters of peripheral blood from every donor. V lost 10 bases, J lost 6 bases, and 12 bases lay in between. Germline CDR1 LGHNA, CDR2 YNFKEQ. This CDR3 has 12 residues.

The source is a man aged 55-75 years in good health. The material sequenced was blood. The rearrangement joins TRBV4-2 to TRBJ1-4; D is unresolved. The CDR3 bases are TGTGCCACCCGAGGACTTGATGAAAAACTGTTTTTT. It encodes CATRGLDEKLFF.